Below are 10 T cell receptor beta chains sequenced from a single sample in a study of molecular identifiers for immune sequencing clone quantification. Via MiXCR, TCRdb re-called the PCR reads, giving one row per CDR3 protein. Of about 640,000 distinct CDR3 sequences in the sample, 15% to 20% were seen once. Sequencing was performed on naive CD8+ T cells from blood, with Jurkat cell RNA spiked in. Subset indicated: FACS-sorted CD8+CD4-CCR7+CD45RA+ naive T cells. All receptors come from a human donor in good health. Some libraries in this study had Jurkat cell RNA spiked in.

The table lists this clonotype with many counts. This chain joins TRBV24-1 and TRBJ1-5; unclear D gene. There are 19 residues in the CDR3. V was shortened by 2 bases and J by 2 bases, with 21 bases between the two germline ends. Germline CDR1 reads KGHDR; CDR2 reads SFDVKD. The DNA for the CDR3 is TGTGCCACCAGTGATTCAGTACGCTCTGGGCAGAGTGGCAATCAGCCCCAGCATTTT. This translates into CATSDSVRSGQSGNQPQHF.

The V and J genes are TRBV12-3 or TRBV12-4 and TRBJ2-5; D remains ambiguous. V was shortened by 5 bases and J by 2 bases, with 15 bases between the two germline ends. The CDR3 covers 15 residues. The CDR3 sequence: CASSPPPLAQETQYF. Written as DNA, the CDR3 is TGTGCCAGCAGTCCCCCCCCGTTGGCTCAAGAGACCCAGTACTTC.

This clonotype has a count of ten or more. The chain has TRBV7-8 and TRBJ1-6; D is unclear. The CDR3 extends over 17 amino acids. Germline values: CDR1 SGHVS, CDR2 FQNEAQ. V dropped 0 bases and J dropped 3 bases, with 12 bases sitting between them. The CDR3: CASSLAQETLYNSPLHF. CDR3 in DNA: TGTGCCAGCAGCTTAGCGCAGGAAACCCTCTATAATTCACCCCTCCACTTT. Supplemented by reference TRBV7-8 and TRBJ1-6, the full variable domain reads GAGVSQSPRYKVAKRGQDVALRCDPISGHVSLFWYQQALGQGPEFLTYFQNEAQLDKSGLPSDRFFAERPEGSVSTLKIQRTQQEDSAVYLCASSLAQETLYNSPLHFGNGTRLTVT.

This clonotype was observed a few times. The V gene is TRBV27, the J gene TRBJ1-6; 9 bases are shared with TRBD1. The germline gives CDR1 MNHEY, CDR2 SMNVEV (reference sequence). Trimming removed 6 bases from V and 9 bases from J; junction bases left unmatched: 9. This CDR3 is built from 15 residues. The CDR3 nucleotides read TGTGCCAGCAGCCCTCCGGGACAGGGAACTTCACCCCTCCACTTT. This sequence encodes CASSPPGQGTSPLHF.

This clonotype was recorded a few times. V and J are TRBV20-1 and TRBJ2-1, with D unresolved. V was shortened by 2 bases and J by 2 bases, with 7 bases between the two germline ends. The CDR3 totals 13 residues. Germline lookup yields CDR1 DFQATT and CDR2 SNEGSKA (reference sequence). The CDR3, as DNA: TGCAGTGCTAGACTAGTCACCTACAATGAGCAGTTCTTC. Translated, it gives CSARLVTYNEQFF.

The chain employs TRBV11-2 and TRBJ2-5, with D perhaps matching TRBD1 or TRBD2 (6 bases each). CDR3 length: 15 amino acids. The V gene lost 1 base and the J gene lost 1 base, with 10 bases spanning the gap. The germline V gene has CDR1 SGHAT and CDR2 FQNNGV. The CDR3 DNA sequence: TGTGCCAGCAGCTTAGTGGGGGGCCCCCAAGAGACCCAGTACTTC. Protein sequence: CASSLVGGPQETQYF.

This clonotype was observed at least ten times. The V call is TRBV28, the J call TRBJ2-1, with TRBD2 matching over 12 bases. Germline V gene data show CDR1 as MDHEN and CDR2 as SYDVKM. Unmatched junction bases numbered 9, after V lost 5 bases and J lost 7 bases. CDR3 length: 16 residues. CDR3 loop: CASSPRLAGVINEQFF. Here the CDR3 DNA reads TGTGCCAGCAGTCCCAGACTAGCGGGAGTTATTAATGAGCAGTTCTTC.

This clonotype was detected many times. The V and J genes are TRBV6-5 and TRBJ2-3, with 10 positions matching TRBD1. The CDR3 runs to 15 residues. V lost 0 bases, J lost 6 bases, and 3 bases stayed unmatched. Germline values: CDR1 MNHEY, CDR2 SVGAGI. This CDR3 reads CASSYSGTGVDTQYF. DNA of the CDR3: TGTGCCAGCAGTTACTCGGGGACAGGGGTGGATACGCAGTATTTT.

This clonotype came up many times. The gene calls are TRBV4-1 and TRBJ2-3; 9 bases map to TRBD2. V shed 4 bases, J shed 4 bases, and the junction held 3 bases outside the gene matches. CDR1 and CDR2 (germline): MGHRA, YSYEKL. The CDR3 has 14 residues. The CDR3 DNA reads as TGCGCCAGCAGCCTAGGACTAGCGCCAGATACGCAGTATTTT. It is translated as CASSLGLAPDTQYF.

This clonotype was detected many times. V usage is TRBV6-1 and J usage is TRBJ2-7; a possible D gene is TRBD1 (5 bases). CDR3 length: 11 amino acids. Germline CDR1 is MNHNS and CDR2 is SASEGT. V lost 2 bases, J lost 6 bases, and 5 bases lay in between. The CDR3 here is CASSETGEQYF. In DNA form, the CDR3 reads TGTGCCAGCAGTGAAACAGGCGAGCAGTACTTC.